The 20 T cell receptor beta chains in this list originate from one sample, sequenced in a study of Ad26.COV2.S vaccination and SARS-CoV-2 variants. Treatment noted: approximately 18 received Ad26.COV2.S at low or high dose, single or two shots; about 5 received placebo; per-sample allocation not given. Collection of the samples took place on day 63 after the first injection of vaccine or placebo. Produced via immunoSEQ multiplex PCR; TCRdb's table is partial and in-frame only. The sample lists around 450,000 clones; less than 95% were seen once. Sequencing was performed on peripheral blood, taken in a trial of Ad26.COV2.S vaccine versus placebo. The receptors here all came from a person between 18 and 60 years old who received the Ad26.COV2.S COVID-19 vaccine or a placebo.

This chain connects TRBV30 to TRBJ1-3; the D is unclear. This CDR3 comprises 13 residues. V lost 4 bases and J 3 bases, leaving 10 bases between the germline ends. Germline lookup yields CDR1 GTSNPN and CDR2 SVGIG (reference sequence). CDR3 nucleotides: TGTGCCTGGATGGATGCCGGTGGAAACACCATATATTTT. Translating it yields CAWMDAGGNTIYF.

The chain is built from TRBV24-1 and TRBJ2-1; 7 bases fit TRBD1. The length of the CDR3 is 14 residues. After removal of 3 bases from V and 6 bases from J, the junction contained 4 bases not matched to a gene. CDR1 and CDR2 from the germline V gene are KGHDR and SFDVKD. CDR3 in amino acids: CATSDIQGINEQFF. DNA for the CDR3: TGTGCCACCAGTGATATACAGGGGATCAATGAGCAGTTCTTC.

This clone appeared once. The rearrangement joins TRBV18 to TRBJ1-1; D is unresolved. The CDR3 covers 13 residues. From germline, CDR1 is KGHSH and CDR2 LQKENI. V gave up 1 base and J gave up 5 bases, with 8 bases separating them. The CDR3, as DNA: TGTGCCAGCTCACCACAGTCGGGGACTGAAGCTTTCTTT. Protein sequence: CASSPQSGTEAFF.

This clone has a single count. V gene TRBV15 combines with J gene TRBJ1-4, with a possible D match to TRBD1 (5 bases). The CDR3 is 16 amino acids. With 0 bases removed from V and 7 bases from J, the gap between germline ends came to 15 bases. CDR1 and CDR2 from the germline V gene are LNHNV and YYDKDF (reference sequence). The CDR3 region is CATSRDPGGVGEKLFF. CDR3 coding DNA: TGTGCCACCAGCAGAGACCCGGGGGGGGTTGGTGAAAAACTGTTTTTT.

Here the CDR3 reads CSATRYNEQFF. The DNA for the CDR3 is TGCAGTGCTACACGCTACAATGAGCAGTTCTTC. The chain recombines TRBV20-1 with TRBJ2-1; D unresolved. From germline, CDR1 is DFQATT and CDR2 SNEGSKA (reference sequence). The CDR3 covers 11 residues. Trimming removed 4 bases from V and 3 bases from J, with 4 bases in between.

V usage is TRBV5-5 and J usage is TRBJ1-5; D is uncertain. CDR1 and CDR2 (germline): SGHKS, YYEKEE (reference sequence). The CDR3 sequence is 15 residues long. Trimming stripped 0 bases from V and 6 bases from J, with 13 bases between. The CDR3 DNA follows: TGTGCCAGCAGCTTGGACGGGGATGACTTTCAGCCCCAGCATTTT. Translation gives CASSLDGDDFQPQHF.

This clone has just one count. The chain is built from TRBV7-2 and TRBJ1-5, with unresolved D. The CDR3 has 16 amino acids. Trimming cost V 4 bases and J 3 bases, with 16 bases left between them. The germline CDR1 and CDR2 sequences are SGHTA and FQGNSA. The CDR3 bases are TGTGCCAGCAGCTCCGCCGGGTTGGCCCCCAATCAGCCCCAGCATTTT. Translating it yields CASSSAGLAPNQPQHF.

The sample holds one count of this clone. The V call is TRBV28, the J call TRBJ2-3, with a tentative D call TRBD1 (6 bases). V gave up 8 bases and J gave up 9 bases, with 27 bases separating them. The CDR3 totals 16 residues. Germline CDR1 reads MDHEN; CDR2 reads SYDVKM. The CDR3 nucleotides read TGTGCCAGCCAGTCGCCTAAACAGGGATTAAGGGGAACGCAGTATTTT. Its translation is CASQSPKQGLRGTQYF.

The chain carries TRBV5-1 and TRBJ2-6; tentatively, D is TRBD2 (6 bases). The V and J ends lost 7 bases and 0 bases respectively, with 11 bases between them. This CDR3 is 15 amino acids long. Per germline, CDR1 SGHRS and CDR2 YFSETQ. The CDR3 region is CASRDWSSGANVLTF. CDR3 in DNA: TGCGCCAGCCGGGACTGGAGCTCTGGGGCCAACGTCCTGACTTTC.

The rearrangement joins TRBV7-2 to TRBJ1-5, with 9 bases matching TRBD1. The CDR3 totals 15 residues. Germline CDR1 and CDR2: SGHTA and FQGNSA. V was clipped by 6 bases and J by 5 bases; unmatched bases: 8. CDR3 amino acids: CASRPGGQGYQPQHF. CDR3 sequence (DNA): TGTGCCAGCAGACCCGGGGGACAGGGATATCAGCCCCAGCATTTT.

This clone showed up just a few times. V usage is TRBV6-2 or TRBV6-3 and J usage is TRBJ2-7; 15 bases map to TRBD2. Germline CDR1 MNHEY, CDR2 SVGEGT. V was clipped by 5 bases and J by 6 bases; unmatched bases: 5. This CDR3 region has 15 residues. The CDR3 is CASSRGLAGGLEQYF. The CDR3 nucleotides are TGTGCCAGCAGTAGGGGACTAGCGGGAGGCCTCGAGCAGTACTTC.

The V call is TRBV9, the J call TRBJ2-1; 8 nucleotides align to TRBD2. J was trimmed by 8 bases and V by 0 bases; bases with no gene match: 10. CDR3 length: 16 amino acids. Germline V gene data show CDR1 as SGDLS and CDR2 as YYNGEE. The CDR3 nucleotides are TGTGCCAGCAGCGTAGATCTTTTCAGCGGGAGCGATGAGCAGTTCTTC. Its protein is CASSVDLFSGSDEQFF.

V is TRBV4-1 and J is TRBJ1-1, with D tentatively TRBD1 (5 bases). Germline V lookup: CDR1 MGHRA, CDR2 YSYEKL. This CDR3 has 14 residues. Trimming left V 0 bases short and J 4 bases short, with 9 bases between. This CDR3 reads CASSQDRGFTEAFF. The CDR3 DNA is TGCGCCAGCAGCCAAGATCGGGGGTTCACTGAAGCTTTCTTT.

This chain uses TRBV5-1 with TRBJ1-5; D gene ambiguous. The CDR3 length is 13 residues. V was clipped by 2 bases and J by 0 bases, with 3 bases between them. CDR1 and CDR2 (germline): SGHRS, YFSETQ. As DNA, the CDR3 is TGCGCCAGCAGCTTATTTAGCAATCAGCCCCAGCATTTT. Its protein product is CASSLFSNQPQHF. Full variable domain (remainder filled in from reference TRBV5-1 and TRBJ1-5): KAGVTQTPRYLIKTRGQQVTLSCSPISGHRSVSWYQQTPGQGLQFLFEYFSETQRNKGNFPGRFSGRQFSNSRSEMNVSTLELGDSALYLCASSLFSNQPQHFGDGTRLSIL.

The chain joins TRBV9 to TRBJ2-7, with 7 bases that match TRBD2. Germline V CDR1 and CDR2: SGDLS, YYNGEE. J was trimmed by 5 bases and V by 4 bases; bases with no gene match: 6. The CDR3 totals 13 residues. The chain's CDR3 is CASSLGGVDEQYF. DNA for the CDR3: TGTGCCAGCAGCCTGGGGGGGGTGGACGAGCAGTACTTC.

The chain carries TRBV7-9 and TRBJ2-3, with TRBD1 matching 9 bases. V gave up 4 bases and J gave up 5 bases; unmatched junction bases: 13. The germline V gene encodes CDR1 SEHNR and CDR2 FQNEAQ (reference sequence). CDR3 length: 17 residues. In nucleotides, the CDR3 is TGTGCCAGCAGCTCCCCCGGGACAGGGAGTCAAGAAGATACGCAGTATTTT. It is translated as CASSSPGTGSQEDTQYF.

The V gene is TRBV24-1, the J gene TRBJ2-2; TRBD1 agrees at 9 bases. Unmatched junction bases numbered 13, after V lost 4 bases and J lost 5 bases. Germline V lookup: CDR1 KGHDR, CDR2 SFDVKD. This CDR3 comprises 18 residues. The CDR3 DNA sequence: TGTGCCACCAGTGACCCTACCGGACAGGGGCGAACGACCGGGGAGCTGTTTTTT. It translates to CATSDPTGQGRTTGELFF.

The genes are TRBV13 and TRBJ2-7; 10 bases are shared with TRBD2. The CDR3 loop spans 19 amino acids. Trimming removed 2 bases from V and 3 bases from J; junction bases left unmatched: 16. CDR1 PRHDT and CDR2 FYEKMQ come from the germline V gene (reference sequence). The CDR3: CASSLYGGVAGGEGYEQYF. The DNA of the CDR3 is TGTGCCAGCAGCTTATATGGTGGGGTAGCGGGAGGAGAGGGCTACGAGCAGTACTTC.

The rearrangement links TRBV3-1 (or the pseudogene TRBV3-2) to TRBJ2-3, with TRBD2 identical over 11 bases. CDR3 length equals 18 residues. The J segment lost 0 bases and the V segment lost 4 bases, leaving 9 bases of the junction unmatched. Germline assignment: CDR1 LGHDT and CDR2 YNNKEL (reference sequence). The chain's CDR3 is CASSPGNSGRASTDTQYF. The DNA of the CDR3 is TGTGCCAGCAGCCCGGGGAATAGCGGGAGGGCTAGCACAGATACGCAGTATTTT.

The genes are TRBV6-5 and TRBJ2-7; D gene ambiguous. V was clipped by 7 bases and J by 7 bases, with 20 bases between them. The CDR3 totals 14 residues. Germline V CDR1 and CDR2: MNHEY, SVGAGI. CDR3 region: CASIKGSPAYEQYF. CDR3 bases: TGTGCCAGCATCAAGGGATCCCCCGCATATGAGCAGTACTTC.